This TCR beta chain was sequenced in a study of T-cell reconstitution after alpha-beta-depleted transplantation in children. Overall study findings and caveats: Several hundred expanded graft clones reportedly supplied alpha-beta T cells about two months after transplant. From newly produced T cells came most of the T-cell counts and diversity one year after transplant. The origin of high day-60 TCRbeta diversity in some patients lay in surviving recipient T cells and thymic progenitors.

During its preparation, the TCRbeta library received unique molecular identifiers. Each CDR3 protein is one row after TCRdb ran MiXCR on the PCR reads. The data contain roughly 670,000 distinct CDR3 sequences, 13% of them singletons. As concerns this clonotype: Antigen unknown.

The clonotype originates from a girl between 2 and 10 years old with congenital amegakaryocytic thrombocytopenia, due to receive a stem cell transplant. The sample was PBMCs, taken before TCRalphabeta/CD19-depleted stem cell transplant.

CDR3 loop: CASASPGSEKLFF. In DNA form, the CDR3 reads TGTGCCAGCGCCTCTCCGGGGAGTGAAAAACTGTTTTTT. V gene TRBV7-6 combines with J gene TRBJ1-4; no definite D call. Trimming left V 8 bases short and J 7 bases short, with 14 bases between. Per the germline V gene, CDR1 is SGHVS and CDR2 is FNYEAQ. The CDR3 totals 13 residues.